This T cell receptor (beta chain) was retrieved from a study of CXCR3-negative and CXCR3-positive naive CD8 T cells. Study information: Collectively, the libraries yielded 140 million or so TRB reads in total, at about 1.5 +/- 0.3 million per library.

Naivety in CD8+ T cells corresponded to a CD45RO-CCR7+CD27+CD95- phenotype. Remarks on this clonotype: Antigen unknown.

5' RACE that incorporated UMI labels was used to prepare the TRB cDNA libraries. From its re-call of the 5' RACE reads, TCRdb lists each CDR3 protein once, without DNA. This sample's clone table lists tens of thousands of distinct CDR3 sequences. CDR1 is MNHEY and CDR2 is SVGEGT in the germline V gene. The CDR3 consists of 17 residues. Findings and caveats of the study: Memory cells differed in TRBV-TRBJ usage, but naive CXCR3-negative and CXCR3-positive cells had similar usage.

This receptor was taken from a human donor in good health. Some clones in this sample may be carry-over from other donors' samples. Sequencing was performed on naive CXCR3- CD8+ T cells from blood. Stated subset: CD45RO-CCR7+CD27+CD95- naive CD8+ T cells lacking CXCR3 (TNR3-). The chain uses TRBV6-2 or TRBV6-3 and TRBJ2-1; TCRdb reports TRBD1, a call that lacks DNA to check it against. This CDR3 reads CASSPLFKNPTYNEQFF.